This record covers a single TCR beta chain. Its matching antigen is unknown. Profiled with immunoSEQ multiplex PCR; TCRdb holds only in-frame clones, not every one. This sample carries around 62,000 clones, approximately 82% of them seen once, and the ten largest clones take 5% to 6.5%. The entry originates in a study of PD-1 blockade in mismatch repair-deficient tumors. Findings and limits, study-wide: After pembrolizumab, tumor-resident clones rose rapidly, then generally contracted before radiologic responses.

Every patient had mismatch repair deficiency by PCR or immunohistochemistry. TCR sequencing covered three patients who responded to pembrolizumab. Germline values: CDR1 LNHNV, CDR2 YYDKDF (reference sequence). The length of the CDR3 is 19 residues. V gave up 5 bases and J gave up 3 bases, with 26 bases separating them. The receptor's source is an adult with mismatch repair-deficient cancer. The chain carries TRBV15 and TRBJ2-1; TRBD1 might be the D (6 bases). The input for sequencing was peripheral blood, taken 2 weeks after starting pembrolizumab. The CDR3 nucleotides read TGTGCCACCAGCCCCAGGGGTCTTGGGGGCCCCCAAAACTACAATGAGCAGTTCTTC. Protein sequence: CATSPRGLGGPQNYNEQFF. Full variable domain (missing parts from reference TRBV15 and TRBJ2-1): DAMVIQNPRYQVTQFGKPVTLSCSQTLNHNVMYWYQQKSSQAPKLLFHYYDKDFNNEADTPDNFQSRRPNTSFCFLDIRSPGLGDTAMYLCATSPRGLGGPQNYNEQFFGPGTRLTVL.